The rows below give T cell receptor beta chains drawn from one sample of a study of blood T cells in healthy people across ages. TCRdb used MiXCR to reprocess the 5' RACE reads, holding one entry per CDR3 protein. The repertoire has about 670,000 distinct CDR3 sequences, 52% of them found once; the top ten carry approximately 13%. What was sequenced was blood. Receptors were obtained from a woman older than 75 in good health. The CDR3 runs from the conserved cysteine through the conserved F or W. The D gene is left open where the match is weak. Not all rows give a size; the values are once, few, many and, for expanded clones, a class.

abundance: few
v_gene: TRBV2
d_gene: TRBD2
j_gene: TRBJ2-3
CDR3nt: TGTGCCAGCAGGACCTCTAGCGGGGGGACAGATACGCAGTATTTT
CDR3aa: CASRTSSGGTDTQYF

abundance: few
v_gene: TRBV6-6
d_gene: NA
j_gene: TRBJ1-2
CDR3nt: TGTGCCAGCAGTTTACAATCCAGGGATGGCTACACCTTC
CDR3aa: CASSLQSRDGYTF

abundance: many
v_gene: TRBV2
d_gene: NA
j_gene: TRBJ2-7
CDR3nt: TGTGCCAGCAGGCCGGTAGGGGGGCGTAACTACGAGCAGTACTTC
CDR3aa: CASRPVGGRNYEQYF

abundance: NA
v_gene: TRBV12-3/TRBV12-4
d_gene: NA
j_gene: TRBJ2-3
CDR3nt: TGTGCCAGCAGTGACAGCGAGCTGAATACGCAGTATTTT
CDR3aa: CASSDSELNTQYF

abundance: few
v_gene: TRBV4-2
d_gene: TRBD1
j_gene: TRBJ1-1
CDR3nt: TGTGCCAGCAGCCATCTACAACAGGGGGCAGGGACTGAAGCTTTCTTT
CDR3aa: CASSHLQQGAGTEAFF

abundance: NA
v_gene: TRBV20-1
d_gene: NA
j_gene: TRBJ2-7
CDR3nt: TGCAGTGCTGCCCTTGGGGGCCTGAGCTCCTACGAGCAGTACTTC
CDR3aa: CSAALGGLSSYEQYF

abundance: many
v_gene: TRBV12-3/TRBV12-4
d_gene: NA
j_gene: TRBJ2-5
CDR3nt: TGTGCCAGCAGCGATCCTCCGGAGACCCAGTACTTC
CDR3aa: CASSDPPETQYF

abundance: many
v_gene: TRBV29-1
d_gene: NA
j_gene: TRBJ2-7
CDR3nt: TGCAGCGTCCTAGGGCTAGCGTACTACGAGCAGTACTTC
CDR3aa: CSVLGLAYYEQYF

abundance: many
v_gene: TRBV10-3
d_gene: TRBD1
j_gene: TRBJ1-4
CDR3nt: TGTGCCATCAGTGCCCAGGGGGCAGGGTTTAATGAAAAACTGTTTTTT
CDR3aa: CAISAQGAGFNEKLFF

abundance: many
v_gene: TRBV5-1
d_gene: TRBD1
j_gene: TRBJ1-2
CDR3nt: TGCGCCAGCAGCCCCGGACAGGGATTAGGCTACACCTTC
CDR3aa: CASSPGQGLGYTF

abundance: NA
v_gene: TRBV3-1
d_gene: TRBD2
j_gene: TRBJ2-7
CDR3nt: TGTGCCAGCAGCCAAGGGACTAGCTCAAGGCAGTACTTC
CDR3aa: CASSQGTSSRQYF

abundance: NA
v_gene: TRBV27
d_gene: TRBD2
j_gene: TRBJ2-6
CDR3nt: TGTGCCAGCGGTGTTAGCGGGAGTTCTATTGGGGCCAACGTCCTGACTTTC
CDR3aa: CASGVSGSSIGANVLTF

abundance: NA
v_gene: TRBV5-1
d_gene: NA
j_gene: TRBJ2-5
CDR3nt: TGCGCCAGCAGCTTGGTTAGCGGAAGTGAGACCCAGTACTTC
CDR3aa: CASSLVSGSETQYF

abundance: few
v_gene: TRBV6-2/TRBV6-3
d_gene: NA
j_gene: TRBJ2-1
CDR3nt: TGTGCCGTTAAGGGGGGGGGGGCGAGCAATGAGCAGTTCTTC
CDR3aa: CAVKGGGASNEQFF

abundance: few
v_gene: TRBV28
d_gene: TRBD1
j_gene: TRBJ1-2
CDR3nt: TGTGCCAGCAGTCCCTGGGACAGCTCTTATGGCTACACCTTC
CDR3aa: CASSPWDSSYGYTF

abundance: few
v_gene: TRBV28
d_gene: NA
j_gene: TRBJ1-5
CDR3nt: TGTGCCAGCATCCCGTCGTACCGCCTCAATCAGCCCCAGCATTTT
CDR3aa: CASIPSYRLNQPQHF

abundance: NA
v_gene: TRBV2
d_gene: TRBD2
j_gene: TRBJ2-7
CDR3nt: TGTGCCAGCAGTGATGGTAGCGGGGGGCCTAGCTCCTACGAGCAGTACTTC
CDR3aa: CASSDGSGGPSSYEQYF

abundance: many
v_gene: TRBV20-1
d_gene: NA
j_gene: TRBJ1-2
CDR3nt: TGCAGTGCCGACAACACGGATAACTATGGCTACACCTTC
CDR3aa: CSADNTDNYGYTF

abundance: many
v_gene: TRBV7-2
d_gene: NA
j_gene: TRBJ2-4
CDR3nt: TGTGCCAGCAGCTTAGCGGCTCAACATCAGTACTTC
CDR3aa: CASSLAAQHQYF

abundance: NA
v_gene: TRBV23-1
d_gene: NA
j_gene: TRBJ1-5
CDR3nt: TGCGCCAGCAGTCAATCGGCCGGCGACAGCTATAGCAATCAGCCCCAGCATTTT
CDR3aa: CASSQSAGDSYSNQPQHF

abundance: many
v_gene: TRBV29-1
d_gene: NA
j_gene: TRBJ1-5
CDR3nt: TGCAGCGTCCCGACGGCGGGGACAAACAATCAGCCCCAGCATTTT
CDR3aa: CSVPTAGTNNQPQHF

abundance: NA
v_gene: TRBV6-2/TRBV6-3
d_gene: TRBD1
j_gene: TRBJ1-4
CDR3nt: TGTGCCAGCAGTGACACAGGGGGCGAAAAACTGTTTTTT
CDR3aa: CASSDTGGEKLFF

abundance: once
v_gene: TRBV4-3
d_gene: NA
j_gene: TRBJ2-7
CDR3nt: TGCGCCAGCAGCCCATTTCTAGCGAGCTACGAGCAGTACTTC
CDR3aa: CASSPFLASYEQYF

abundance: NA
v_gene: TRBV7-6
d_gene: NA
j_gene: TRBJ2-4
CDR3nt: TGTGCCAGCAGCTTAGTGGGGGGCCTAACCAAAAACATTCAGTACTTC
CDR3aa: CASSLVGGLTKNIQYF

abundance: NA
v_gene: TRBV29-1
d_gene: NA
j_gene: TRBJ2-5
CDR3nt: TGCAGCGTTTCGCGGGACAATCAAGAGACCCAGTACTTC
CDR3aa: CSVSRDNQETQYF

abundance: NA
v_gene: TRBV9
d_gene: NA
j_gene: TRBJ2-5
CDR3nt: TGTGCCAGCAGCGTAGCCCTGGGGATCCAAGAGACCCAGTACTTC
CDR3aa: CASSVALGIQETQYF

abundance: many
v_gene: TRBV11-1
d_gene: NA
j_gene: TRBJ2-4
CDR3nt: TGTGCCAGCAGCTTAGAACAGGGATCCAAAAACATTCAGTACTTC
CDR3aa: CASSLEQGSKNIQYF

abundance: many
v_gene: TRBV6-6
d_gene: TRBD2
j_gene: TRBJ2-3
CDR3nt: TGTGCCAGCAGTTACCCCCCCGCAGCGGGAGGGCCAACAGATACGCAGTATTTT
CDR3aa: CASSYPPAAGGPTDTQYF

abundance: NA
v_gene: TRBV7-3
d_gene: NA
j_gene: TRBJ1-1
CDR3nt: TGTGCCAGCAGCTTAATGATGGGAGGGAACACTGAAGCTTTCTTT
CDR3aa: CASSLMMGGNTEAFF

abundance: once
v_gene: TRBV20-1
d_gene: NA
j_gene: TRBJ1-1
CDR3nt: TGCAGTGCTAGAGTAGCGCAGACGAACACTGAAGCTTTCTTT
CDR3aa: CSARVAQTNTEAFF

abundance: NA
v_gene: TRBV20-1
d_gene: NA
j_gene: TRBJ2-7
CDR3nt: TGCAGTACGGGCGGGGAATACAATGAGCAGTACTTC
CDR3aa: CSTGGEYNEQYF

abundance: few
v_gene: TRBV4-2
d_gene: TRBD1
j_gene: TRBJ1-6
CDR3nt: TGTGCCAGCAGCCAAGGGACAGGGGGTTCACCCCTCCACTTT
CDR3aa: CASSQGTGGSPLHF

abundance: NA
v_gene: TRBV7-2
d_gene: TRBD2
j_gene: TRBJ2-1
CDR3nt: TGTGCCAGCAGCTGGACTAGCGGGGCCAGCTCCTACAATGAGCAGTTCTTC
CDR3aa: CASSWTSGASSYNEQFF

abundance: NA
v_gene: TRBV29-1
d_gene: NA
j_gene: TRBJ1-2
CDR3nt: TGCAGCGTTGAGGACAGTTGGATCCCTGGGGGCTACACCTTC
CDR3aa: CSVEDSWIPGGYTF

abundance: NA
v_gene: TRBV2
d_gene: NA
j_gene: TRBJ1-1
CDR3nt: TGTGCCAGCAGTGAAGCGGGCAGGGGATTCACTGAAGCTTTCTTT
CDR3aa: CASSEAGRGFTEAFF

abundance: NA
v_gene: TRBV18
d_gene: NA
j_gene: TRBJ1-5
CDR3nt: TGTGCCAGCTCATCTACGGGGCCTGGGTTGCGTCAGCCCCAGCATTTT
CDR3aa: CASSSTGPGLRQPQHF

abundance: NA
v_gene: TRBV5-6
d_gene: TRBD2
j_gene: TRBJ2-3
CDR3nt: TGTGCCAGCAGGTCCCTCGGCGGGGGGGGAGATACGCAGTATTTT
CDR3aa: CASRSLGGGGDTQYF

abundance: NA
v_gene: TRBV25-1
d_gene: NA
j_gene: TRBJ1-1
CDR3nt: TGTGCCAGCAGTCAAGGGACCGCTGAAGCTTTCTTT
CDR3aa: CASSQGTAEAFF

abundance: many
v_gene: TRBV20-1
d_gene: TRBD1
j_gene: TRBJ1-2
CDR3nt: TGCAGTGCTAGAGATCCCCGACAGGGGGGAAACTATGGCTACACCTTC
CDR3aa: CSARDPRQGGNYGYTF

abundance: many
v_gene: TRBV4-1
d_gene: NA
j_gene: TRBJ2-3
CDR3nt: TGCGCCAGCAGCCAAGTCGGGAGCGCAGATACGCAGTATTTT
CDR3aa: CASSQVGSADTQYF

abundance: many
v_gene: TRBV5-5
d_gene: TRBD1
j_gene: TRBJ1-1
CDR3nt: TGTGCCAGCAGCACCCAGGGGGCGATGAACACTGAAGCTTTCTTT
CDR3aa: CASSTQGAMNTEAFF

abundance: many
v_gene: TRBV12-3/TRBV12-4
d_gene: TRBD1
j_gene: TRBJ2-1
CDR3nt: TGTGCCAGCAGTTTATCGGGACAGGGAAACAATGAGCAGTTCTTC
CDR3aa: CASSLSGQGNNEQFF

abundance: many
v_gene: TRBV6-6
d_gene: NA
j_gene: TRBJ1-2
CDR3nt: TGTGCCAGCAGTTACGGGGGCTACACCTTC
CDR3aa: CASSYGGYTF

abundance: NA
v_gene: TRBV5-1
d_gene: TRBD2
j_gene: TRBJ2-1
CDR3nt: TGCGCCGGCAGCGGGTTGGGACTAGCGGGAGGCGAGCAGTTCTTC
CDR3aa: CAGSGLGLAGGEQFF

abundance: many
v_gene: TRBV7-6
d_gene: NA
j_gene: TRBJ2-6
CDR3nt: TGTGCCAGCAGCTTATCACCCTCTGGGGCCAACGTCCTGACTTTC
CDR3aa: CASSLSPSGANVLTF

abundance: many
v_gene: TRBV15
d_gene: NA
j_gene: TRBJ2-5
CDR3nt: TGTGCCACCAGCAGAGATAGAACAGACCTGCAAGAGACCCAGTACTTC
CDR3aa: CATSRDRTDLQETQYF

abundance: many
v_gene: TRBV9
d_gene: TRBD2
j_gene: TRBJ2-1
CDR3nt: TGTGCCAGCAGCGTAGAGTTGGGAGCGGGGGGCTGGAATGAGCAGTTCTTC
CDR3aa: CASSVELGAGGWNEQFF

abundance: many
v_gene: TRBV5-6
d_gene: NA
j_gene: TRBJ1-2
CDR3nt: TGTGCCAGCAGACAACAGGGTCGCGCTAACTATGGCTACACCTTC
CDR3aa: CASRQQGRANYGYTF

abundance: many
v_gene: TRBV6-2/TRBV6-3
d_gene: NA
j_gene: TRBJ2-6
CDR3nt: TGTGCCAGCAGGACCGACAGTTCTGGGGCCAACGTCCTGACTTTC
CDR3aa: CASRTDSSGANVLTF

abundance: NA
v_gene: TRBV27
d_gene: NA
j_gene: TRBJ2-3
CDR3nt: TGTGCCAGCAGTTTAGGCGTGGTACCCTCTAGCACAGATACGCAGTATTTT
CDR3aa: CASSLGVVPSSTDTQYF

abundance: NA
v_gene: TRBV9
d_gene: NA
j_gene: TRBJ1-2
CDR3nt: TGTGCCAGCAGCGCCGCCCTCAGGGGTACTTCCTATGGCTACACCTTC
CDR3aa: CASSAALRGTSYGYTF

abundance: many
v_gene: TRBV7-9
d_gene: TRBD2
j_gene: TRBJ2-3
CDR3nt: TGTGCCAGCAGCTTGCCCGGGACTAGCTCAATCAGAACGCAGTATTTT
CDR3aa: CASSLPGTSSIRTQYF

abundance: few
v_gene: TRBV7-8
d_gene: NA
j_gene: TRBJ2-3
CDR3nt: TGTGCCAGCATCCCGGGACCGATCACAGATACGCAGTATTTT
CDR3aa: CASIPGPITDTQYF

abundance: NA
v_gene: TRBV10-3
d_gene: NA
j_gene: TRBJ1-2
CDR3nt: TGTGCCATCAGTGAGCAGGGCCTGTCCCCGTATGACTACACCTTC
CDR3aa: CAISEQGLSPYDYTF

abundance: many
v_gene: TRBV5-1
d_gene: TRBD2
j_gene: TRBJ2-7
CDR3nt: TGCGCCAGCAGCTCCGCGGGAGCCTACGAGCAGTACTTC
CDR3aa: CASSSAGAYEQYF

abundance: NA
v_gene: TRBV20-1
d_gene: TRBD2
j_gene: TRBJ2-1
CDR3nt: TGCAGTGCCCAGCGGGGGGGACCCCTCGATGAGCAGTTCTTC
CDR3aa: CSAQRGGPLDEQFF

abundance: NA
v_gene: TRBV5-1
d_gene: TRBD1
j_gene: TRBJ2-7
CDR3nt: TGCGCCAGCGGCTTGGGACAGGGTGGCCGAAGCTCCGACGGGCAGTACTTC
CDR3aa: CASGLGQGGRSSDGQYF